This paragraph reports one T cell receptor (beta chain). Its target is unknown. The data stem from a study of cytomegalovirus exposure and HLA in healthy donors. Overall study findings and caveats: Accurate prediction of HLA-A and HLA-B alleles (for most subjects) was reportedly achieved from TCR beta sequences. A later analysis reportedly found that, within productive TCRs, an Asian-associated ancestry cluster had fewer N-insertions than the mean observed across the approximately 600 donors. The analysis excluded some indistinguishable V segments, including TRBV6-2 and TRBV6-3.

The CDR3 contains 16 residues. In germline, CDR1 is ENHRY, CDR2 SYGVKD. With 0 bases removed from V and 6 bases from J, the gap between germline ends came to 16 bases. The PCR was carried out with 60 Vbeta primers and 13 Jbeta primers. Assay: immunoSEQ multiplex PCR; the TCRdb copy retains only in-frame clones and omits some. Of 100,000 or so clones in the sample, approximately 82% are singletons; the top ten hold 0.9% to 1.5%. The specimen was PBMCs. This chain links TRBV10-3 with TRBJ2-3; TRBD2 might be the D (6 bases). This receptor was obtained from a woman aged 18-30 years in good health and CMV-seronegative. CDR3 DNA: TGTGCCATCAGTGAGTCGGAGGCAGGGAGGACGGATACGCAGTATTTT. This translates into CAISESEAGRTDTQYF.